The next 29 T cell receptor beta chains were all read from a single sample in a study of T cells in Graves' hyperthyroidism and ophthalmopathy. Amplification yielded TCR beta CDR3 regions, with RNA transcripts as the source. HTBI primers were employed in a first-round RT-PCR of the TCR CDR3. TCRdb re-analysed the multiplex PCR reads in MiXCR, keeping a single row per CDR3 protein. The sample has some 700,000 distinct CDR3 sequences, 15% to 20% seen once. Sequenced: blood. The receptors derive from a man aged 45 to 65 with Graves' hyperthyroidism.

This clonotype showed up many times. The chain has TRBV6-2 or TRBV6-3 and TRBJ2-7; a possible D gene is TRBD2 (6 bases). The CDR3 is 15 amino acids. CDR1 and CDR2 from the germline V gene are MNHEY and SVGEGT. Trimming cost V 5 bases and J 0 bases, with 14 bases left between them. The CDR3 sequence is CASSDTGGNSYEQYF. The CDR3 DNA reads TGTGCCAGCAGTGACACTGGCGGGAACTCCTACGAGCAGTACTTC.

The rearrangement joins TRBV30 to TRBJ1-3; the D gene is possibly TRBD1 (5 bases). V was pared by 2 bases and J by 7 bases, with 9 bases between. Germline CDR1 is GTSNPN and CDR2 is SVGIG (reference sequence). CDR3 size: 12 residues. The CDR3 coding sequence is TGTGCCTGGAGTCCAGGGCTCAACACCATATATTTT. Translation: CAWSPGLNTIYF.

The chain carries TRBV2 and TRBJ2-5, with 11 bases fitting TRBD2. Germline V gene data show CDR1 as SNHLY and CDR2 as FYNNEI. CDR3 length: 16 residues. V was clipped by 1 base and J by 5 bases; unmatched bases: 6. The CDR3 nucleotides are TGTGCCAGCAGTGAAGAACTAGCGGGAGCTGGTGAGACCCAGTACTTC. Its protein is CASSEELAGAGETQYF.

V is TRBV29-1 and J is TRBJ2-7; possible D gene TRBD2, 5 bases. The V gene's germline CDR1 is SQVTM and CDR2 ANQGSEA. Trimming cost V 0 bases and J 3 bases, with 9 bases left between them. CDR3 length: 13 residues. The CDR3 sequence is CSVEEGANYEQYF. The CDR3 DNA reads TGCAGCGTTGAAGAGGGAGCTAACTACGAGCAGTACTTC.

This clonotype was detected a few times. V and J are TRBV10-1 and TRBJ2-7; unclear D gene. This CDR3 region has 14 residues. V lost 6 bases and J 0 bases, leaving 12 bases between the germline ends. CDR1 WNHNN and CDR2 SYGVQD come from the germline V gene (reference sequence). This CDR3 is CASSESPSSYEQYF. CDR3 sequence (DNA): TGCGCCAGCAGCGAATCACCCAGCTCCTACGAGCAGTACTTC.

The chain joins TRBV28 to TRBJ2-2, with 10 bases lining up with TRBD2. CDR1 MDHEN and CDR2 SYDVKM come from the germline V gene. The V and J ends lost 3 bases and 3 bases, in that order; junction bases with no gene match: 10. The length of the CDR3 is 18 residues. The CDR3 coding sequence is TGTGCCAGCAGTTTGTTCTTCCTAGCGGGAGCCCACACCGGGGAGCTGTTTTTT. This sequence encodes CASSLFFLAGAHTGELFF.

This clonotype was counted only a few times. The CDR3 DNA reads TGTGCCAGCAGTGAAGGATACAGGGGGTATGACACCGGGGAGCTGTTTTTT. It translates to CASSEGYRGYDTGELFF. V is TRBV6-1 and J is TRBJ2-2; 8 bases map to TRBD1. The germline V gene encodes CDR1 MNHNS and CDR2 SASEGT. The CDR3 extends over 17 amino acids. V gave up 1 base and J gave up 3 bases; unmatched junction bases: 7.

This clonotype was picked up a small number of times. The genes are TRBV9 and TRBJ2-3, with D maybe TRBD1 (5 bases). CDR1 SGDLS and CDR2 YYNGEE come from the germline V gene. V was cut by 0 bases and J by 0 bases, with 11 bases left in between. CDR3 length equals 16 residues. CDR3 loop: CASSVGPRVSTDTQYF. As DNA, the CDR3 is TGTGCCAGCAGCGTAGGCCCCAGGGTTAGCACAGATACGCAGTATTTT.

On this clonotype: At one end the junction does not follow the germline gene, possibly because of a read error. The chain carries TRBV6-2 or TRBV6-3 and TRBJ2-1, with 8 bases identical to TRBD2. Per the germline V gene, CDR1 is MNHEY and CDR2 is SVGEGT. The CDR3 has 14 amino acids. Here the CDR3 reads CASSYSGTYSEQFF. The CDR3 DNA is TGTGCCAGCAGTTATAGCGGGACATACAGTGAGCAGTTCTTC.

The rearrangement uses TRBV9 and TRBJ2-1, with TRBD2 as a possible D gene (6 bases). The germline CDR1 and CDR2 sequences are SGDLS and YYNGEE. The germline V and J ends were trimmed by 0 bases and 6 bases, with 13 bases remaining between them. The CDR3 extends over 15 amino acids. The CDR3, as DNA: TGTGCCAGCAGCGTAGGGGCGGGGCTCAGCAATGAGCAGTTCTTC. Translation gives CASSVGAGLSNEQFF.

Many counts were recorded for this clonotype. The genes are TRBV11-2 and TRBJ2-2; the D gene could be TRBD1 or TRBD2 (5 bases each). The CDR3 has 14 amino acids. Between the trimmed V and J ends, which lost 7 bases and 5 bases, there was a span of 14 bases. In germline, CDR1 is SGHAT, CDR2 FQNNGV. The CDR3 is CASIPGPLTGELFF. In DNA form, the CDR3 reads TGTGCCAGCATCCCGGGACCCCTAACCGGGGAGCTGTTTTTT.

This clonotype was seen only a few times. The rearrangement joins TRBV7-2 to TRBJ2-2; 7 bases are a match to TRBD2. CDR1 and CDR2 from the germline V gene are SGHTA and FQGNSA. V gave up 5 bases and J gave up 0 bases; unmatched junction bases: 6. This CDR3 comprises 16 residues. The CDR3 is CASSPDAGANTGELFF. The CDR3 region has the DNA TGTGCCAGCAGCCCCGATGCGGGGGCGAACACCGGGGAGCTGTTTTTT.

The chain recombines TRBV20-1 with TRBJ2-7; TRBD1 might be the D (6 bases). This CDR3 has 13 residues. Trimming took off 6 bases at V and 3 bases at J, with 15 bases between the two ends. Germline assignment: CDR1 DFQATT and CDR2 SNEGSKA (reference sequence). The CDR3 nucleotides are TGCAGTGCCAAGGACCAGGGGTTCTACGAGCAGTACTTC. Translation gives CSAKDQGFYEQYF.

This clonotype was seen many times. The chain carries TRBV28 and TRBJ2-1; no definite D call. V was pared by 8 bases and J by 6 bases, with 14 bases between. The CDR3 runs 13 residues. Germline CDR1 is MDHEN and CDR2 is SYDVKM. For the CDR3, the DNA is TGTGCCAGCCTTTGGCGTTCAGGCAATGAGCAGTTCTTC. Its protein product is CASLWRSGNEQFF.

This clonotype was observed at least ten times. CDR3 sequence reads: CASSLESGVNNEQFF. In nucleotides, the CDR3 is TGTGCCAGCAGCTTAGAGTCGGGAGTAAACAATGAGCAGTTCTTC. The rearrangement links TRBV7-2 to TRBJ2-1; a weak D match, TRBD2 (6 bases). V was cut by 1 base and J by 5 bases, with 12 bases left in between. The germline V gene encodes CDR1 SGHTA and CDR2 FQGNSA. The CDR3 is 15 amino acids.

In this sample, this clonotype turned up many times. The chain recombines TRBV19 with TRBJ2-5; 11 positions match TRBD2. The CDR3 has 17 residues. CDR1 and CDR2 (germline): LNHDA, SQIVND (reference sequence). J lost 3 bases, V lost 5 bases, and 11 bases had no gene match. Written as DNA, the CDR3 is TGTGCCAGTAGTGTGTACACCGGGACTAGCGGCGAAGAGACCCAGTACTTC. This translates into CASSVYTGTSGEETQYF. The full variable domain, with the rest looked up from reference TRBV19 and TRBJ2-5, is DGGITQSPKYLFRKEGQNVTLSCEQNLNHDAMYWYRQDPGQGLRLIYYSQIVNDFQKGDIAEGYSVSREKKESFPLTVTSAQKNPTAFYLCASSVYTGTSGEETQYFGPGTRLLVL.

This clonotype was recorded at least ten times. The rearrangement joins TRBV12-3 or TRBV12-4 to TRBJ2-6; D possibly matches TRBD1 or TRBD2 (5 bases each). The CDR3 consists of 14 residues. Trimming removed 3 bases at V and 6 bases at J, with 9 bases between. The CDR3 region is CASSFEGLANVLTF. In nucleotides, the CDR3 is TGTGCCAGCAGTTTTGAGGGGTTGGCCAACGTCCTGACTTTC.

This clonotype has a handful of counts. The genes are TRBV7-2 and TRBJ1-1; D is uncertain. V gave up 2 bases and J gave up 9 bases, with 13 bases separating them. Germline V gene lookup returns CDR1 SGHTA and CDR2 FQGNSA. This CDR3 is 13 amino acids long. The CDR3: CASSLRERTKAFF. CDR3 in DNA: TGTGCCAGCAGCTTACGGGAGCGGACTAAAGCTTTCTTT.

This clonotype has more than one count but fewer than ten. Written as DNA, the CDR3 is TGTGCCAGCAGCTTAACGACGGATCTTAACTATGGCTACACCTTC. Amino acids: CASSLTTDLNYGYTF. The chain uses TRBV7-3 and TRBJ1-2; D unclear. V lost 0 bases and J 1 base, leaving 9 bases between the germline ends. The V gene's germline CDR1 is SGHTA and CDR2 FQGTGA. The CDR3 is made up of 15 amino acids.

The sample holds many counts of this clonotype. The chain uses TRBV7-9 and TRBJ2-7; 8 nucleotides agree with TRBD1. Germline trimming cut 4 bases from V and 2 bases from J; bases unmatched to any gene: 4. Germline values: CDR1 SEHNR, CDR2 FQNEAQ (reference sequence). CDR3 length: 14 amino acids. CDR3 protein: CASSSGTGTYEQYF. CDR3 sequence (DNA): TGTGCCAGCAGCTCAGGGACAGGTACCTACGAGCAGTACTTC.

This clonotype was recorded many times. The chain joins TRBV18 to TRBJ1-1; D is ambiguous. The germline V gene has CDR1 KGHSH and CDR2 LQKENI. The CDR3 extends over 13 amino acids. V was cut by 6 bases and J by 6 bases, with 14 bases left in between. The CDR3 here is CASSIRGLAEAFF. The DNA of the CDR3 is TGTGCCAGCTCTATCCGAGGCCTCGCTGAAGCTTTCTTT.

Concerning this clonotype: With a far larger clone one base away, a read error is the likely cause. The gene calls are TRBV11-2 and TRBJ2-7, with TRBD1 matching 8 bases. CDR3 length equals 13 residues. Germline loops: CDR1 SGHAT, CDR2 FQNNGV. In DNA, the CDR3 is TGTGCCAGCAGCTTGGGGACAGGCTACGAGCAGTGCTTC. Translation gives CASSLGTGYEQCF.

This chain links TRBV24-1 with TRBJ2-5, with TRBD2 matching over 7 bases. Germline lookup yields CDR1 KGHDR and CDR2 SFDVKD. CDR3 length: 9 amino acids. Trimming at V came to 6 bases and at J to 13 bases, leaving 1 base not matched to a gene. CDR3 coding DNA: TGTGCCACCAGTTGGACTAGGTACTTC. Amino acids: CATSWTRYF.

This clonotype was detected ten times or more. V and J are TRBV15 and TRBJ2-5; D is perhaps TRBD1 (6 bases). Trimming stripped 5 bases from V and 3 bases from J, with 10 bases between. The CDR3 is 13 amino acids. Looked up from germline, CDR1 is LNHNV and CDR2 is YYDKDF (reference sequence). The CDR3 sequence: CATSGDKEETQYF. Here the CDR3 DNA reads TGTGCCACCAGCGGGGACAAAGAAGAGACCCAGTACTTC.

This clonotype was recorded at least ten times. V is TRBV5-1 and J is TRBJ2-5; the D gene is possibly TRBD2 (6 bases). There are 16 residues in the CDR3. Germline CDR1 is SGHRS and CDR2 is YFSETQ. The V end was cut by 2 bases, the J end by 5 bases, with 19 bases between. CDR3 nucleotide sequence: TGCGCCAGCAGCTTAGGTGTGGCTAGCGCCTTGGAGACCCAGTACTTC. It specifies CASSLGVASALETQYF.

The sample holds a few counts of this clonotype. The genes are TRBV30 and TRBJ1-2, with 7 bases lining up with TRBD1. The CDR3 is 10 amino acids. Germline CDR1 is GTSNPN and CDR2 is SVGIG (reference sequence). The V and J ends lost 5 bases and 7 bases, in that order; junction bases with no gene match: 1. This CDR3 is CAWGTVGYTF. The CDR3 DNA sequence: TGTGCCTGGGGGACAGTTGGCTACACCTTC.

The chain is built from TRBV19 and TRBJ2-1; D may be TRBD1 or TRBD2 (6 bases each). Germline lookup yields CDR1 LNHDA and CDR2 SQIVND (reference sequence). There are 18 residues in the CDR3. Trimming pared 7 bases from V and 7 bases from J, leaving 29 bases between. The DNA for the CDR3 is TGTGCCAGTACCCTGCTAGGGGGAGGTTTTTCCCGAGCGAATGAGCAGTTCTTC. This sequence encodes CASTLLGGGFSRANEQFF.

At least ten counts were recorded for this clonotype. The chain is built from TRBV9 and TRBJ2-3; D not resolved. V shed 3 bases and J shed 3 bases, with 11 bases lying between them. Per germline, CDR1 SGDLS and CDR2 YYNGEE. This CDR3 has 14 residues. The CDR3 region has the DNA TGTGCCAGCAGCGCTTCACTGTTAACAGATACGCAGTATTTT. Translated, it gives CASSASLLTDTQYF.

The J gene is TRBJ1-1, the V gene TRBV29-1; the D gene is possibly TRBD1 (5 bases). The CDR3 contains 11 residues. Trimming took off 7 bases at V and 5 bases at J, with 11 bases between the two ends. Germline V CDR1 and CDR2: SQVTM, ANQGSEA. CDR3 amino acids: CSAWTHTEAFF. The CDR3 bases are TGCAGCGCTTGGACACATACTGAAGCTTTCTTT.